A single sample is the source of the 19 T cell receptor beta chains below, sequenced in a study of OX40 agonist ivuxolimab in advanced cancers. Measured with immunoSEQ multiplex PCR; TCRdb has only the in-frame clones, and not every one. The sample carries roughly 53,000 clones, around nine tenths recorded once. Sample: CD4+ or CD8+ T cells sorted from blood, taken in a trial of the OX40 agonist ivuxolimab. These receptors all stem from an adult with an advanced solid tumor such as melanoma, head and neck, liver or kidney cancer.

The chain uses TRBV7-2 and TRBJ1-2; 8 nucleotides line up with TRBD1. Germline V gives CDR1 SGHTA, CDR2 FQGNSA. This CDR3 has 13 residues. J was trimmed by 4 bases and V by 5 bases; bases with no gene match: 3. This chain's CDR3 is CASSRTGGYGYTF. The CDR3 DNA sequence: TGTGCCAGCAGCCGAACAGGGGGCTATGGCTACACCTTC.

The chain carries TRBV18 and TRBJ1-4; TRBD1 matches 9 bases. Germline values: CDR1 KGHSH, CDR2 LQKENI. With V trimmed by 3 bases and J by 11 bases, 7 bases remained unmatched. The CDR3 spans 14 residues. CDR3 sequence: CASSPLRDRDKLFF. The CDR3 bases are TGTGCCAGCTCACCCCTCCGGGACAGGGATAAACTGTTTTTT.

CDR3 loop: CASSYYGTSGMNEQFF. CDR3 coding DNA: TGTGCCAGCAGTTACTACGGGACTAGCGGTATGAATGAGCAGTTCTTC. J is TRBJ2-1 and V is TRBV6-6, with 11 nucleotides matching TRBD2. The CDR3 length is 16 residues. Per the germline V gene, CDR1 is MNHNY and CDR2 is SVGAGI (reference sequence). After removal of 1 base from V and 7 bases from J, the junction contained 6 bases not matched to a gene.

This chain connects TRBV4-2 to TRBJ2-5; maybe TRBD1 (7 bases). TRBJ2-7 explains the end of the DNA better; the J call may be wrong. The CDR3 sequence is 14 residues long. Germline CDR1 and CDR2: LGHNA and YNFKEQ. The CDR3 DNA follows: TGTGCCAGCAGCCTGGGCGGGACAGCCTACGAGCAGTACTTC. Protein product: CASSLGGTAYEQYF.

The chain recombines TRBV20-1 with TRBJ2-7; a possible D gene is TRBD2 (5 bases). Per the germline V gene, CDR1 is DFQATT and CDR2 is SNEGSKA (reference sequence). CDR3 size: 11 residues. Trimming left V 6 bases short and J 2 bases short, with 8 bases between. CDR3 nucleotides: TGCAGTGCAGCCGGGGCCTACGAGCAGTACTTC. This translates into CSAAGAYEQYF.

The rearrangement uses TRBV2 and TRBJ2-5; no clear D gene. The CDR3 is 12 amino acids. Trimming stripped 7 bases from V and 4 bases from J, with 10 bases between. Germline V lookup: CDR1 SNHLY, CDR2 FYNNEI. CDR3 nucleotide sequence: TGTGCCAGCAAGAGTGAGGCAGAGACCCAGTACTTC. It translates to CASKSEAETQYF.

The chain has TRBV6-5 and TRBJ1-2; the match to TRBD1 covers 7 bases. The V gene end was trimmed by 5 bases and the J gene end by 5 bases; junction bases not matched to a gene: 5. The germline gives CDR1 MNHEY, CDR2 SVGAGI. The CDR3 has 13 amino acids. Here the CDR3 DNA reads TGTGCCAGCAGTAACGACAGGGAGTATGGCTACACCTTC. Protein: CASSNDREYGYTF.

The CDR3 protein is CASSTQGAGTEAFF. CDR3 coding DNA: TGTGCCAGTAGTACGCAGGGAGCGGGCACTGAAGCTTTCTTT. The chain uses TRBV19 and TRBJ1-1; D perhaps matches TRBD1 (5 bases). This CDR3 comprises 14 residues. Germline V CDR1 and CDR2: LNHDA, SQIVND (reference sequence). V lost 4 bases and J 4 bases, leaving 13 bases between the germline ends.

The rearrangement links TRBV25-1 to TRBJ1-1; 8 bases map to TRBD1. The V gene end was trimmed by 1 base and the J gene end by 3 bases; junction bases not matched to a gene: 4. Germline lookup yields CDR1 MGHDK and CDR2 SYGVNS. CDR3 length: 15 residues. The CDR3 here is CASSEWTGKDTEAFF. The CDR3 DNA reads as TGTGCCAGCAGTGAATGGACAGGGAAGGACACTGAAGCTTTCTTT. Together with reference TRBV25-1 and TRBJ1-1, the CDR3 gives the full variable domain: EADIYQTPRYLVIGTGKKITLECSQTMGHDKMYWYQQDPGMELHLIHYSYGVNSTEKGDLSSESTVSRIRTEHFPLTLESARPSHTSQYLCASSEWTGKDTEAFFGQGTRLTVV.

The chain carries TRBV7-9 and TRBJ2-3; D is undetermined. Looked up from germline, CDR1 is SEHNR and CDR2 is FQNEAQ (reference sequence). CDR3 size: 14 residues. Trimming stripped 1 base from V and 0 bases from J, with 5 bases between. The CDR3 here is CASSLDRSTDTQYF. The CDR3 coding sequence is TGTGCCAGCAGCTTAGATCGCAGCACAGATACGCAGTATTTT.

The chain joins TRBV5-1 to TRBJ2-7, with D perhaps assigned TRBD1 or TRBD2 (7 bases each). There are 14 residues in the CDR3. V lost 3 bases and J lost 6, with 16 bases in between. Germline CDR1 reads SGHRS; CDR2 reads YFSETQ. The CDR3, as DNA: TGCGCCAGCAGCTACCTGACAGGGAGGGGCGAGCAGTACTTC. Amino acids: CASSYLTGRGEQYF. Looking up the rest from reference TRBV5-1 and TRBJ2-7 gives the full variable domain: KAGVTQTPRYLIKTRGQQVTLSCSPISGHRSVSWYQQTPGQGLQFLFEYFSETQRNKGNFPGRFSGRQFSNSRSEMNVSTLELGDSALYLCASSYLTGRGEQYFGPGTRLTVT.

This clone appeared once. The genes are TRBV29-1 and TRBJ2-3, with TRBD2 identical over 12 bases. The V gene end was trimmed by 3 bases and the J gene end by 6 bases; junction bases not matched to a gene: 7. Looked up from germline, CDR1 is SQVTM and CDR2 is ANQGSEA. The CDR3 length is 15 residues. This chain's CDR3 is CSVEHTGLAGDTQYF. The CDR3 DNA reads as TGCAGCGTTGAGCACACGGGACTAGCGGGTGATACGCAGTATTTT.

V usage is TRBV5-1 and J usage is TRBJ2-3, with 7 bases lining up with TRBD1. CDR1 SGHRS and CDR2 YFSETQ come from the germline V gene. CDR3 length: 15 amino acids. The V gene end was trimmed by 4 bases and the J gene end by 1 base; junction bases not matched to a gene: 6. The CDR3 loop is CASSRQGLRTDTQYF. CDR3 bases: TGCGCCAGCAGCCGACAGGGCCTGCGCACAGATACGCAGTATTTT.

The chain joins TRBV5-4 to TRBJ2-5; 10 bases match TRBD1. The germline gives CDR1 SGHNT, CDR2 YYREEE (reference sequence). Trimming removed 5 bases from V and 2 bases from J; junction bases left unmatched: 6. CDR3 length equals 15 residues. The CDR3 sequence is CASRTGQGPQETQYF. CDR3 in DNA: TGTGCCAGCAGGACGGGACAGGGGCCGCAAGAGACCCAGTACTTC.

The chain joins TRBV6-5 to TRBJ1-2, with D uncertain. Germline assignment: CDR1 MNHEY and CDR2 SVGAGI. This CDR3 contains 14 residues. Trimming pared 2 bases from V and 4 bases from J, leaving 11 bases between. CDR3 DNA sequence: TGTGCCAGCAGTTACAAGAGGGTGGCCTATGGCTACACCTTC. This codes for CASSYKRVAYGYTF.

The CDR3 here is CASRSTGGDQPQHF. DNA for the CDR3: TGTGCCAGCCGCTCGACAGGGGGCGATCAGCCCCAGCATTTT. The chain links TRBV28 to TRBJ1-5, with 10 bases that match TRBD1. The CDR3 is 14 residues long. With V trimmed by 8 bases and J by 5 bases, 6 bases remained unmatched. Germline values: CDR1 MDHEN, CDR2 SYDVKM.

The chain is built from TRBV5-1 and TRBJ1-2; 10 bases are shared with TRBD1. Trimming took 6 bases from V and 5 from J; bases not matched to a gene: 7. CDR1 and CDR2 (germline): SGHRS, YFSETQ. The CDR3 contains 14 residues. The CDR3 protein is CASKAGQGNYGYTF. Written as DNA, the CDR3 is TGCGCCAGCAAAGCGGGACAGGGGAATTATGGCTACACCTTC.

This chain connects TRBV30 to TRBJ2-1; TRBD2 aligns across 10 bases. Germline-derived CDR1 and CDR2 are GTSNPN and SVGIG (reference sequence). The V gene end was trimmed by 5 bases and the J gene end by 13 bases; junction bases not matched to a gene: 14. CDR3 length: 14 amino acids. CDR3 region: CAWATGLSGRGQFF. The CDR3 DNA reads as TGTGCCTGGGCAACAGGGCTCAGCGGGAGGGGTCAGTTCTTC.

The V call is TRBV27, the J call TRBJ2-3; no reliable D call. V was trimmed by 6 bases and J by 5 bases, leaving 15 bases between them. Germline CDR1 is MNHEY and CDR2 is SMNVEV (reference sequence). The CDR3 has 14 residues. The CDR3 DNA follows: TGTGCCAGCAGCCCGGAGTCTGTGGGAGATACGCAGTATTTT. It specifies CASSPESVGDTQYF.